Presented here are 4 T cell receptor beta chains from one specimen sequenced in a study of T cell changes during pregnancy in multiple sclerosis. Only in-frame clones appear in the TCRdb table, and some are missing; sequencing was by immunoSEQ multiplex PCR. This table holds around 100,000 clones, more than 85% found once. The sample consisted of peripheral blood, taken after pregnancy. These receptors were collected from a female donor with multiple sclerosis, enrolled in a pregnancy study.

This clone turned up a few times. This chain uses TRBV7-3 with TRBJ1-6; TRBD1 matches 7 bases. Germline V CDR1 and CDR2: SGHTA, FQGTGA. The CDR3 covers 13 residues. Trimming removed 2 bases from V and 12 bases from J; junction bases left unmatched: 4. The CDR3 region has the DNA TGTGCCAGCAGCTTAGAGACAGGGTTACCCCTCCACTTT. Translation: CASSLETGLPLHF.

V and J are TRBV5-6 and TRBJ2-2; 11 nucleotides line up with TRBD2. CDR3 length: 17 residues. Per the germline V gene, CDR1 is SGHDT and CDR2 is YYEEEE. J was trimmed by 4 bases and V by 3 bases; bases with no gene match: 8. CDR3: CASSSLLAGEGTGELFF. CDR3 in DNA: TGTGCCAGCAGCTCCCTACTAGCGGGGGAGGGCACCGGGGAGCTGTTTTTT.

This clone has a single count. CDR3 bases: TGTGCCAGCAGTGACTTCGGACAGGGAGGTTGGGGCTACACCTTC. This encodes CASSDFGQGGWGYTF. This chain uses TRBV6-1 with TRBJ1-2; 8 positions agree with TRBD1. Germline CDR1 is MNHNS and CDR2 is SASEGT. V dropped 3 bases and J dropped 8; count of bases not matched to a gene: 11. CDR3 length: 15 amino acids.

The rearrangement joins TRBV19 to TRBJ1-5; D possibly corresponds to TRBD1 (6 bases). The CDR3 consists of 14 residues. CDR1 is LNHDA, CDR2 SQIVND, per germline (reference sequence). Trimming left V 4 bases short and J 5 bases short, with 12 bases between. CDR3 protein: CASSTDRQDQPQHF. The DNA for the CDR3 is TGTGCCAGTAGTACCGACAGACAGGATCAGCCCCAGCATTTT.